This T cell receptor beta chain was captured by sequencing in a study of blood T cell repertoires in COVID-19. Whole-study context: Some COVID-19 samples were acute and others convalescent; all came from the United States, Italy and Spain.

The CDR3 is made up of 15 amino acids. V lost 4 bases, J lost 2 bases, and 10 bases stayed unmatched. Germline lookup yields CDR1 SQVTM and CDR2 ANQGSEA. Method: immunoSEQ multiplex PCR; TCRdb's copy keeps in-frame clones and lacks some. The data show around 200,000 clones, under 85% seen once. The sequence came from a human donor in a cohort sampled during active COVID-19. The chain couples TRBV29-1 to TRBJ2-5, with TRBD1 identical over 7 bases. The sample was peripheral blood. The CDR3 DNA reads TGCAGCGTTGGCCCTCTTACGGGACAGCAAGAGACCCAGTACTTC. This gives the protein CSVGPLTGQQETQYF.